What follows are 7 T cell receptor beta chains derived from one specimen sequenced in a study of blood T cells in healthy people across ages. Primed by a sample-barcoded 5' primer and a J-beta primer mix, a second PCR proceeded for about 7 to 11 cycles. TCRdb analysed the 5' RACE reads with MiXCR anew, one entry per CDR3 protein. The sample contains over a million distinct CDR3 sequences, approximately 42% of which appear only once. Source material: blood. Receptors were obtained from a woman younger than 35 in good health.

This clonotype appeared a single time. Written as DNA, the CDR3 is TGTGCCAACCGACAGGGGCGAACCGGGGAGCTGTTTTTT. It specifies CANRQGRTGELFF. The chain couples TRBV28 to TRBJ2-2, with TRBD1 identical over 8 bases. The junction had 6 bases not matched to a gene; V was cut back by 10 bases and J by 5 bases. This CDR3 is built from 13 residues. CDR1 and CDR2 (germline): MDHEN, SYDVKM.

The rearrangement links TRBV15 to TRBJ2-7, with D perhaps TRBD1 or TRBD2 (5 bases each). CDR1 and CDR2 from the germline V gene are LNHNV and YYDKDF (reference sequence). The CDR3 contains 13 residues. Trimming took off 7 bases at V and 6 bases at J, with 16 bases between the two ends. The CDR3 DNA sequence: TGTGCCACCAACCTGGGGGTGGGCTGCGAGCAGTACTTC. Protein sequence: CATNLGVGCEQYF.

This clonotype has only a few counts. The CDR3 DNA reads TGCAGTGCTAGTCTCTCCGGACAGGGGGCCGGCTATGGCTACACCTTC. Its protein product is CSASLSGQGAGYGYTF. The chain recombines TRBV20-1 with TRBJ1-2; 11 bases fit TRBD1. The CDR3 has 16 amino acids. The germline CDR1 and CDR2 sequences are DFQATT and SNEGSKA (reference sequence). J lost 4 bases, V lost 3 bases, and 10 bases had no gene match.

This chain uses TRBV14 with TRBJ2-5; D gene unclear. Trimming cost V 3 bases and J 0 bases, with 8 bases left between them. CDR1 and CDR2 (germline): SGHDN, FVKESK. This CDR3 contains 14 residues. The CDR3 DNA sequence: TGTGCCAGCAGCCACCATTCGTACCAAGAGACCCAGTACTTC. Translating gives CASSHHSYQETQYF.

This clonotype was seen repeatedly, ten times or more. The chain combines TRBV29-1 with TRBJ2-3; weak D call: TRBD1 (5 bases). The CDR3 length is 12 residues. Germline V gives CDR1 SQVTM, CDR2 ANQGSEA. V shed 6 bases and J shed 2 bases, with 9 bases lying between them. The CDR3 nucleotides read TGCAGCGTAAGACAGTACACAGATACGCAGTATTTT. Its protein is CSVRQYTDTQYF.

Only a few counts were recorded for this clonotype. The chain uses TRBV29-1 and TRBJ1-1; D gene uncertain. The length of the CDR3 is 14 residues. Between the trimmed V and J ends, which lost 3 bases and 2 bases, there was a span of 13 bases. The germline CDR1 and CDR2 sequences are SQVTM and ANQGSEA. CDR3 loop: CSVESIMVNTEAFF. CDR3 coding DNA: TGCAGCGTTGAGAGTATAATGGTAAACACTGAAGCTTTCTTT.

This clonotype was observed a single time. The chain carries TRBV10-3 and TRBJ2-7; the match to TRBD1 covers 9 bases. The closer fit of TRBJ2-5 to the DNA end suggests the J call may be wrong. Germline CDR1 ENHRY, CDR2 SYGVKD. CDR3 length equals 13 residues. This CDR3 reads CAIRGTGSETQYF. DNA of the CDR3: TGTGCCATCAGAGGGACAGGGTCTGAGACCCAGTACTTC.